Given below is one T cell receptor (beta chain) in context. The CDR3 extends over 14 amino acids. Germline V gives CDR1 LGHDT, CDR2 YNNKEL (reference sequence). V lost 6 bases, J lost 7 bases, and 6 bases stayed unmatched. The data were obtained in a study of blood T cell repertoires in COVID-19. Authors' analysis steps: Quantification of nucleated cells was approximated via reference gene primer amplification. Clones were sequenced by immunoSEQ multiplex PCR, and TCRdb holds only the in-frame ones, with some missing. From that table come the V and J calls and clone size; the DNA was used to work out D and trimming. This sample has roughly 7,000 clones; 88% occur once, and the top ten carry roughly a fifth.

This receptor was obtained from a human donor in a cohort sampled during active COVID-19. The sequencing sample was made of peripheral blood. The chain recombines TRBV3-1 (or the pseudogene TRBV3-2) with TRBJ2-7; TRBD2 agrees at 13 bases. The CDR3 loop reads CASRLAGGPGEQYF. CDR3 coding DNA: TGTGCCAGCAGACTAGCGGGAGGGCCGGGGGAGCAGTACTTC.